This TCR beta chain is from a study of response to subunit inactivated influenza vaccine. Trimming took off 3 bases at V and 5 bases at J, with 23 bases between the two ends. The CDR3 runs to 17 residues. From germline, CDR1 is SGDLS and CDR2 YYNGEE. Study-wide points: With each seasonal influenza vaccination, the authors suggested, few new T cells are recruited.

TCRdb called the RT-PCR reads again in MiXCR, with one record for every CDR3 protein. This table holds 650,000 to 700,000 distinct CDR3 sequences, approximately 14% found once. This clonotype was seen ten or more times. Its antigen remains unidentified. This TCR was sampled from a man aged 45 to 65 who received an inactivated influenza vaccine. The specimen was PBMCs from blood, collected 12 days after vaccination. The genes are TRBV9 and TRBJ2-5; perhaps TRBD2 as D (6 bases). CDR3 sequence reads: CASSEGVAEFLGETQYF. In DNA, the CDR3 is TGTGCCAGCAGCGAAGGGGTAGCGGAGTTCCTAGGGGAGACCCAGTACTTC.